The 7 T cell receptor beta chains below come from one sample, sequenced in a study of shared clonotypes between healthy human individuals. The assay was immunoSEQ multiplex PCR, and TCRdb's table has in-frame clones only and misses some. The sample consists of 2 million to 2.5 million clones, about 95% of them appearing once. The naive CD8 population came from CD45RO-negative cells selected for CCR7, without terminally differentiated effector memory CD45RA+ cells. The sample consisted of naive CD8+ T cells sorted from blood. The origin of the receptors is a man aged 18 to 29 in good health.

This chain joins TRBV28 and TRBJ1-5, with unresolved D. The CDR3 sequence is 15 residues long. V was pared by 5 bases and J by 7 bases, with 18 bases between. The germline V gene encodes CDR1 MDHEN and CDR2 SYDVKM. The CDR3 sequence: CASSVTGAGNQPQHF. The CDR3 DNA follows: TGTGCCAGCAGTGTTACCGGAGCCGGGAACCAGCCCCAGCATTTT.

The chain links TRBV28 to TRBJ1-5, with D hard to call. This CDR3 contains 15 residues. Germline lookup yields CDR1 MDHEN and CDR2 SYDVKM. With 3 bases removed from V and 3 bases from J, the gap between germline ends came to 12 bases. The CDR3 sequence: CASSFEAGVNQPQHF. The CDR3 DNA follows: TGTGCCAGCAGTTTTGAGGCAGGCGTCAATCAGCCCCAGCATTTT.

This clone was seen a few times. This rearrangement joins TRBV4-1 to TRBJ1-2, with 8 bases lining up with TRBD1. Germline V gene data show CDR1 as MGHRA and CDR2 as YSYEKL. With V trimmed by 6 bases and J by 4 bases, 7 bases remained unmatched. This CDR3 spans 14 amino acids. The CDR3 sequence is CASSPDRAGYGYTF. CDR3 nucleotides: TGCGCCAGCAGTCCGGACAGGGCGGGCTATGGCTACACCTTC.

This chain uses TRBV5-1 with TRBJ2-1; D is unresolved. Germline V gives CDR1 SGHRS, CDR2 YFSETQ. The CDR3 is made up of 17 amino acids. Trimming stripped 1 base from V and 5 bases from J, with 19 bases between. CDR3: CASSLKAVRSSDNEQFF. The CDR3 bases are TGCGCCAGCAGCTTGAAGGCTGTTAGATCTTCTGACAATGAGCAGTTCTTC.

This chain uses TRBV14 with TRBJ2-7; D is possibly TRBD2 (5 bases). The V end was cut by 0 bases, the J end by 3 bases, with 12 bases between. The germline V gene has CDR1 SGHDN and CDR2 FVKESK. This CDR3 contains 15 residues. The DNA for the CDR3 is TGTGCCAGCAGCCAAGATCCCGGAGGTCGCTACGAGCAGTACTTC. As protein: CASSQDPGGRYEQYF.

The chain carries TRBV10-3 and TRBJ1-1; D remains ambiguous. Per the germline V gene, CDR1 is ENHRY and CDR2 is SYGVKD. The CDR3 extends over 14 amino acids. Trimming removed 3 bases from V and 0 bases from J, with 8 bases in between. Here the CDR3 reads CAISDHALNTEAFF. CDR3 coding DNA: TGTGCCATCAGTGACCACGCTTTGAACACTGAAGCTTTCTTT.

The chain joins TRBV1 to TRBJ2-7; TRBD2 was called by the table and not checked on the DNA. TRBV1 is an annotated pseudogene. CDR3 length: 11 residues. In DNA, the CDR3 is TGCACCAGCAGCCAACCCCTCGAGCAGTACTTC. Translation: CTSSQPLEQYF.